This T cell receptor beta chain was documented in a study of cytomegalovirus exposure and HLA in healthy donors. Study overall: Drawn from HLA-typed donors, approximately 86 million unique TCRs were held in an early data release.

Both 60 Vbeta primers and 13 Jbeta primers went into the PCR. The repertoire was sequenced with immunoSEQ multiplex PCR; TCRdb's copy has only in-frame clones and lacks some. The repertoire consists of 150,000 to 200,000 clones, with around 82% occurring once and the leading ten covering roughly an eighth. V shed 4 bases and J 6 bases; nucleotides not matched to a gene: 12. CDR3 size: 15 residues. Per germline, CDR1 SGDLS and CDR2 YYNGEE. The chain is built from TRBV9 and TRBJ1-2, with 7 bases matching TRBD1. The receptor was isolated from a woman aged 25 to 39 in good health and CMV-seropositive. The specimen was PBMCs. CDR3 protein: CASSTRDSFSNGYTF. The CDR3 DNA reads as TGTGCCAGCAGCACCCGGGACAGTTTTTCGAATGGCTACACCTTC.